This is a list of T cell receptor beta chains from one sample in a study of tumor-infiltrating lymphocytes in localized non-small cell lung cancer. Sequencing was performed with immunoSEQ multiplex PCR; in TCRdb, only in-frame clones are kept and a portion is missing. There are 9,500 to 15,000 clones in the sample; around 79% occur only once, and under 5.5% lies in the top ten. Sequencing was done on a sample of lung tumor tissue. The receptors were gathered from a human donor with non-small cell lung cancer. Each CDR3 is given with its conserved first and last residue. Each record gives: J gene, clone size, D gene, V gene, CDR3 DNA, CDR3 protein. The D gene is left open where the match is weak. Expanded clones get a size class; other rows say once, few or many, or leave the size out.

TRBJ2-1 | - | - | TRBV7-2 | TGTGCCAGCAGCTTACGGGCCTCATACAACAATGAGCAGTTCTTC | CASSLRASYNNEQFF
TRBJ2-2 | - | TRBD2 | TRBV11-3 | TGTGCCAGCAGCTCCCATCTAGCGGGGGGCCCCACCGGGGAGCTGTTTTTT | CASSSHLAGGPTGELFF
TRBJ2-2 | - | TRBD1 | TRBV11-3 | TGTGCCAGCAGGCAAGGGACAGGGGTCACCGGGGAGCTGTTTTTT | CASRQGTGVTGELFF
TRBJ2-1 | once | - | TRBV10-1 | TGCGCCAGCAGTGACGGACAGCGGGATGAGCAGTTCTTC | CASSDGQRDEQFF
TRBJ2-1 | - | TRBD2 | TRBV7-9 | TGTGCCAGCAGCTCTCCTAGCGGGGGGGCCTATGAGCAGTTCTTC | CASSSPSGGAYEQFF
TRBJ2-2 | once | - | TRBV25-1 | TGTGCCAGCAGTGTGGGGCCGCATCACACCGGGGAGCTGTTTTTT | CASSVGPHHTGELFF
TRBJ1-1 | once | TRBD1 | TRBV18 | TGTGCCAGCTCGACAGGGGTCACTGAAGCTTTCTTT | CASSTGVTEAFF
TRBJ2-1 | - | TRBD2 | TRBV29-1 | TGCAGCGTTGCACGGGGGGGCTCAGGGAATGAGCAGTTCTTC | CSVARGGSGNEQFF
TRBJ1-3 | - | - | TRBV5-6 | TGTGCCAGCAGCTTGCCCCCAGGGCCGAGCTCTGGAAACACCATATATTTT | CASSLPPGPSSGNTIYF
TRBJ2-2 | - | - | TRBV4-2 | TGTGCCAGCAGCCCTACGGGGGCCTCGAACACCGGGGAGCTGTTTTTT | CASSPTGASNTGELFF
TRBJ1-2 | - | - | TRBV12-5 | TGTGCTAGTGGTCCGGGCGTAACATATGGCTACACCTTC | CASGPGVTYGYTF
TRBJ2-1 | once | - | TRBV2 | TGTGCCAGCAGTGAGAGGGTCTTGTGGGCCCTGGGCGCCTACAATGAGCAGTTCTTC | CASSERVLWALGAYNEQFF
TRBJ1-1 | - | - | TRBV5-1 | TGCGCCAGCAGCTTGGCTCCACCGAACACTGAAGCTTTCTTT | CASSLAPPNTEAFF
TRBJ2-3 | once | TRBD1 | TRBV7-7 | TGTGCCAGCAGTATGACAGGGGCAACCACAGATACGCAGTATTTT | CASSMTGATTDTQYF
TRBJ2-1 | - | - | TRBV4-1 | TGCGCCAGCAGCCACCCCGCCAAACTCGGTGAGCAGTTCTTC | CASSHPAKLGEQFF
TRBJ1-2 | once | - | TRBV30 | TGTGCCTGGAGTAACGCAGGCGCCCTACCTAACTATGGCTACACCTTC | CAWSNAGALPNYGYTF
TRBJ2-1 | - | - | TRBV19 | TGTGCCAGTATAATGGGACACATCGGCGATGAGCAGTTCTTC | CASIMGHIGDEQFF
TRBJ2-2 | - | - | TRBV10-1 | TGCGCCAGCAGCCGGGGGTGGAACACCGGGGAGCTGTTTTTT | CASSRGWNTGELFF
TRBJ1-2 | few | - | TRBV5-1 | TGCGCCAGCAGCTACTACAGCGACCCACCGCCTAACTATGGCTACACCTTC | CASSYYSDPPPNYGYTF
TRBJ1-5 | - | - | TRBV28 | TGTGCCAGCAGATCACCCCAGGACGGAGATCAGCCCCAGCATTTT | CASRSPQDGDQPQHF
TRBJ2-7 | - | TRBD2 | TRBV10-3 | TGTGCCATCAGTGACAGGACTAGCGTGCTAGAGAGCCGAGAGCAGTACTTC | CAISDRTSVLESREQYF
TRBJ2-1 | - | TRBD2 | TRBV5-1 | TGCGCCAGCAGCTTGCGGGCTAGCGGGAGAAGTCCCATCTACAATGAGCAGTTCTTC | CASSLRASGRSPIYNEQFF
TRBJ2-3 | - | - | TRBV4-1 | TGCGCCAGCAGCCACTACGCCGGTAGCACAGATACGCAGTATTTT | CASSHYAGSTDTQYF
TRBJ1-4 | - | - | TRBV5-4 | TGTGCCAGCAGCCTCGGACGGGGGCAGGGAAAACTGTTTTTT | CASSLGRGQGKLFF
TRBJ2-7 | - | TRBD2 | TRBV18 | TGTGCCAGCTCACGTCCTACCTCCTGGGGGGGCGAGCAGTACTTC | CASSRPTSWGGEQYF
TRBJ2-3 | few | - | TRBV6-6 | TGTGCCAGCAGTTACGGGCCGGGTCGTAAGGATACGCAGTATTTT | CASSYGPGRKDTQYF
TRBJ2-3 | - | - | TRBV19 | TGTGCCAGTAGTACGACCATCCTTCCTAGGACAGCCTCCACAGATACGCAGTATTTT | CASSTTILPRTASTDTQYF
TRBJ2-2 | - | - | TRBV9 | TGTGCCAGCAGCGGGGGGCCCTACGTAGTCGCGAACACCGGGGAGCTGTTTTTT | CASSGGPYVVANTGELFF